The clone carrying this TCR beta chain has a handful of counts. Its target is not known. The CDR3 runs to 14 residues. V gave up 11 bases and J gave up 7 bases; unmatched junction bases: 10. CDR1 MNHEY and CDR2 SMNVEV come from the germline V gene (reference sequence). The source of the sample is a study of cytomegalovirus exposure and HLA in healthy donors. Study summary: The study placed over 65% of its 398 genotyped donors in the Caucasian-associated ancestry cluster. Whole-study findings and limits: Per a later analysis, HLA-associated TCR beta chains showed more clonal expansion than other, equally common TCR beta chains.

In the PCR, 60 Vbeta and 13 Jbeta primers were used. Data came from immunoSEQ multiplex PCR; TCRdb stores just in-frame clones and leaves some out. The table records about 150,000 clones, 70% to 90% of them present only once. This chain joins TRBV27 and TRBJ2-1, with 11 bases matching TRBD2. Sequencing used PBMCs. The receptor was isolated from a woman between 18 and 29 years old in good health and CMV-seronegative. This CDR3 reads CAAQASGRRNEQFF. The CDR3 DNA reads TGTGCCGCGCAGGCTAGCGGGAGGCGGAATGAGCAGTTCTTC.